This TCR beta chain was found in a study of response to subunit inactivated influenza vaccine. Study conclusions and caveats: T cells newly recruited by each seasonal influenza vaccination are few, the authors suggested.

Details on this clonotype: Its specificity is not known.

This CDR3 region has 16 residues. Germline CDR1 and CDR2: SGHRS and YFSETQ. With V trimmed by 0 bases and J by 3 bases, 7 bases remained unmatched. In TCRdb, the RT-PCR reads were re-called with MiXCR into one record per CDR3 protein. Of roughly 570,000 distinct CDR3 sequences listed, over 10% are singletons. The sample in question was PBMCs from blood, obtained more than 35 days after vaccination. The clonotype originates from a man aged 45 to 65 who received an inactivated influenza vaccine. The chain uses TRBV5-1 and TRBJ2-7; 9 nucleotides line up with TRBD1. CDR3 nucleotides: TGCGCCAGCAGCTTGGACTCGGGACAGGGACACTACGAGCAGTACTTC. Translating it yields CASSLDSGQGHYEQYF.